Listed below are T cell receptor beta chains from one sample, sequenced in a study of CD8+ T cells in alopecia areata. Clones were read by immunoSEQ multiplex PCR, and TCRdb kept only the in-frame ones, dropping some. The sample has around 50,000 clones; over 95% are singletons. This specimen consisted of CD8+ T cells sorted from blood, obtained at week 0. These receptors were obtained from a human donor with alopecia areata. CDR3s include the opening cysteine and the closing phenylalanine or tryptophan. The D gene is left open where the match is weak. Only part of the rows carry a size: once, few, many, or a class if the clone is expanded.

cdr3_nt: TGTGCCAGCAGCTCAAGTGGGACAGTAGCCAAAAACATTCAGTACTTC; cdr3_aa: CASSSSGTVAKNIQYF; d_call: TRBD1; clone_size: .; j_call: TRBJ2-4; v_call: TRBV7-3
cdr3_nt: TGTGCCAGCAGCTGGGGGACAGCTTACAATGAGCAGTTCTTC; cdr3_aa: CASSWGTAYNEQFF; d_call: TRBD1; clone_size: .; j_call: TRBJ2-1; v_call: TRBV5-4
cdr3_nt: TGTGCCAGCAGCCTAGGTGGGTCTGGCGATACGCAGTATTTT; cdr3_aa: CASSLGGSGDTQYF; d_call: .; clone_size: .; j_call: TRBJ2-3; v_call: TRBV7-9
cdr3_nt: TGCGCCAGCAGCCAAGAGGGGACAGGGAGCAATGAGCAGTTCTTC; cdr3_aa: CASSQEGTGSNEQFF; d_call: TRBD1; clone_size: .; j_call: TRBJ2-1; v_call: TRBV4-1
cdr3_nt: TGTGCCAGCAGTTTGGCCCAGTTCCACGAGCAGTACTTC; cdr3_aa: CASSLAQFHEQYF; d_call: .; clone_size: .; j_call: TRBJ2-7; v_call: TRBV28
cdr3_nt: TGTGCCAGCAGCTTAAGAGTATGGACTCCCGTCTACGAGCAGTACTTC; cdr3_aa: CASSLRVWTPVYEQYF; d_call: .; clone_size: .; j_call: TRBJ2-7; v_call: TRBV7-8
cdr3_nt: TGTGCCAGCAGTGATAGCGGGGGGGGCACAGATACGCAGTATTTT; cdr3_aa: CASSDSGGGTDTQYF; d_call: TRBD2; clone_size: .; j_call: TRBJ2-3; v_call: TRBV9
cdr3_nt: TGTGCCAGCAGAGGCGGAGGTAGCTCTCCTGAGCAGTTCTTC; cdr3_aa: CASRGGGSSPEQFF; d_call: .; clone_size: .; j_call: TRBJ2-1; v_call: TRBV11-3
cdr3_nt: TGTGCCAGCAGCTTAGAACAGGACTACGAGCAGTACTTC; cdr3_aa: CASSLEQDYEQYF; d_call: .; clone_size: .; j_call: TRBJ2-7; v_call: TRBV7-9
cdr3_nt: TGCGCCAGCAGCCCCCCCTACAATGAGCAGTTCTTC; cdr3_aa: CASSPPYNEQFF; d_call: .; clone_size: .; j_call: TRBJ2-1; v_call: TRBV4-1
cdr3_nt: TGCGCCAGCAGCTGGACAGGGCGGGAGACCCAGTACTTC; cdr3_aa: CASSWTGRETQYF; d_call: TRBD1; clone_size: .; j_call: TRBJ2-5; v_call: TRBV5-1
cdr3_nt: TGCGCCAGCAGCCTAAAGGGGGCTGGGGATGGCTACACCTTC; cdr3_aa: CASSLKGAGDGYTF; d_call: TRBD1; clone_size: .; j_call: TRBJ1-2; v_call: TRBV5-1
cdr3_nt: TGTGCCAGCAGTGACTCTAGCGGCTCCTACAATGAGCAGTTCTTC; cdr3_aa: CASSDSSGSYNEQFF; d_call: .; clone_size: medium-sized; j_call: TRBJ2-1; v_call: TRBV6-4
cdr3_nt: TGTGCCAGCAGTGAATCCCAAAGGGGTCTTAGCACAGATACGCAGTATTTT; cdr3_aa: CASSESQRGLSTDTQYF; d_call: .; clone_size: .; j_call: TRBJ2-3; v_call: TRBV25-1
cdr3_nt: TGTGCCAGCAGGTTTGGGGGTGAGCAGTTCTTC; cdr3_aa: CASRFGGEQFF; d_call: .; clone_size: .; j_call: TRBJ2-1; v_call: TRBV6-1
cdr3_nt: TGTGCCAGCAGCTCACGGACTAGCGGGGGGCGCCATGGGTCCTACGAGCAGTACTTC; cdr3_aa: CASSSRTSGGRHGSYEQYF; d_call: TRBD2; clone_size: .; j_call: TRBJ2-7; v_call: TRBV13
cdr3_nt: TGTGCCAGCAGCCTGAGACAGGGCAGCGAGCAGTACTTC; cdr3_aa: CASSLRQGSEQYF; d_call: TRBD1; clone_size: .; j_call: TRBJ2-7; v_call: TRBV9
cdr3_nt: TGCGCCAGCAGCCAACCCCCGGTAGGGGGTGAGGAGACCCAGTACTTC; cdr3_aa: CASSQPPVGGEETQYF; d_call: .; clone_size: .; j_call: TRBJ2-5; v_call: TRBV4-3
cdr3_nt: TGTGCCTGGAACCAAGCGGGACAGGGCGGAGAGACCCAGTACTTC; cdr3_aa: CAWNQAGQGGETQYF; d_call: TRBD1; clone_size: .; j_call: TRBJ2-5; v_call: TRBV30
cdr3_nt: TGTGCCAGCAGTTACGCCATGAGTTATAGCGGGTCCTCCTACGAGCAGTACTTC; cdr3_aa: CASSYAMSYSGSSYEQYF; d_call: TRBD2; clone_size: .; j_call: TRBJ2-7; v_call: TRBV7-9
cdr3_nt: TGTGCCAGCAGCCAAGTCCCGGAGACCACCTACGAGCAGTACTTC; cdr3_aa: CASSQVPETTYEQYF; d_call: .; clone_size: .; j_call: TRBJ2-7; v_call: TRBV4-2
cdr3_nt: TGTGCCAGCAGCGGCGGGCCCTACAATCAGGGGAATGAGCAGTTCTTC; cdr3_aa: CASSGGPYNQGNEQFF; d_call: .; clone_size: .; j_call: TRBJ2-1; v_call: TRBV7-8
cdr3_nt: TGTGCCAGCAGCTTCGACAGGGGGCTAGGAGGCGAGCAGTACTTC; cdr3_aa: CASSFDRGLGGEQYF; d_call: TRBD1; clone_size: .; j_call: TRBJ2-7; v_call: TRBV7-2
cdr3_nt: TGTGCCAGTAGTCCCCGGGACAGCCACTACGAGCAGTACTTC; cdr3_aa: CASSPRDSHYEQYF; d_call: TRBD1; clone_size: .; j_call: TRBJ2-7; v_call: TRBV19
cdr3_nt: TGTGCCAGCAGCTTGGACCCCACCTACGAGCAGTACTTC; cdr3_aa: CASSLDPTYEQYF; d_call: .; clone_size: .; j_call: TRBJ2-7; v_call: TRBV5-6
cdr3_nt: TGTGCCACCAGCAGAGTTCAGAGAGATGGCTACACCTTC; cdr3_aa: CATSRVQRDGYTF; d_call: .; clone_size: .; j_call: TRBJ1-2; v_call: TRBV15
cdr3_nt: TGCGCCAGCAGCTTGGTACAGGGGGCATGGTATGGCTACACCTTC; cdr3_aa: CASSLVQGAWYGYTF; d_call: TRBD1; clone_size: .; j_call: TRBJ1-2; v_call: TRBV5-1
cdr3_nt: TGTGCCAGCAGCTTAAATGGTTCAGGCCAAAAACTGTTTTTT; cdr3_aa: CASSLNGSGQKLFF; d_call: .; clone_size: once; j_call: TRBJ1-4; v_call: TRBV7-8
cdr3_nt: TGTGCCAGCAGTGACCTAGGGAGTCGGACAGATACGCAGTATTTT; cdr3_aa: CASSDLGSRTDTQYF; d_call: .; clone_size: .; j_call: TRBJ2-3; v_call: TRBV6-1
cdr3_nt: TGTGCTAGCAGCTTAAACCGACAGGTTGACAATGAGCAGTTCTTC; cdr3_aa: CASSLNRQVDNEQFF; d_call: .; clone_size: .; j_call: TRBJ2-1; v_call: TRBV7-7
cdr3_nt: TGTGCCAGCAGCACCGGGACAGGGGTAGAGACCCAGTACTTC; cdr3_aa: CASSTGTGVETQYF; d_call: TRBD1; clone_size: .; j_call: TRBJ2-5; v_call: TRBV7-2
cdr3_nt: TGCGCCAGCAGCCAAGGAGACGGTGCAACTAATGAAAAACTGTTTTTT; cdr3_aa: CASSQGDGATNEKLFF; d_call: .; clone_size: .; j_call: TRBJ1-4; v_call: TRBV4-3
cdr3_nt: TGTGCCAGCAGTGGGCTTGACAATGAGCAGTTCTTC; cdr3_aa: CASSGLDNEQFF; d_call: .; clone_size: .; j_call: TRBJ2-1; v_call: TRBV2
cdr3_nt: TGCGCCAGCAGTCAATCCTTCAGGGATGAGCAGTTCTTC; cdr3_aa: CASSQSFRDEQFF; d_call: .; clone_size: .; j_call: TRBJ2-1; v_call: TRBV23-1
cdr3_nt: TGTGCCAGCAAGTCTAGCGGGGAGCCATCCTACAATGAGCAGTTCTTC; cdr3_aa: CASKSSGEPSYNEQFF; d_call: TRBD2; clone_size: .; j_call: TRBJ2-1; v_call: TRBV7-2
cdr3_nt: TGCGCCAGCAGCGGAGCGGGCCATAGCACAGATACGCAGTATTTT; cdr3_aa: CASSGAGHSTDTQYF; d_call: .; clone_size: .; j_call: TRBJ2-3; v_call: TRBV4-1
cdr3_nt: TGTGCCAGCAGTCCGGACCCTAACTATACCGGGGAGCTGTTTTTT; cdr3_aa: CASSPDPNYTGELFF; d_call: .; clone_size: .; j_call: TRBJ2-2; v_call: TRBV27
cdr3_nt: TGCGCCAGCAGCCCGGACAGGGGTAGGAATCAGCCCCAGCATTTT; cdr3_aa: CASSPDRGRNQPQHF; d_call: TRBD1; clone_size: .; j_call: TRBJ1-5; v_call: TRBV4-1
cdr3_nt: TGTGCCATTCGCGACAGCCTGCATAACTATGGCTACACCTTC; cdr3_aa: CAIRDSLHNYGYTF; d_call: .; clone_size: .; j_call: TRBJ1-2; v_call: TRBV19
cdr3_nt: TGTGCCAGCAGCGGGGGACCGTCCTACAATGAGCAGTTCTTC; cdr3_aa: CASSGGPSYNEQFF; d_call: .; clone_size: .; j_call: TRBJ2-1; v_call: TRBV7-8
cdr3_nt: TGTGCCAGCAGTGAAACTGCCGGGAATGGGGATTCACCCCTCCACTTT; cdr3_aa: CASSETAGNGDSPLHF; d_call: .; clone_size: .; j_call: TRBJ1-6; v_call: TRBV6-1
cdr3_nt: TGTGCCAGCAGTTGGGGGACTCGACTGCAGGGCACGAACACTGAAGCTTTCTTT; cdr3_aa: CASSWGTRLQGTNTEAFF; d_call: .; clone_size: .; j_call: TRBJ1-1; v_call: TRBV27
cdr3_nt: TGTGCTAGTGGTTTGGTACATTTAGTGACAGGGAGGTACGAGCAGTACTTC; cdr3_aa: CASGLVHLVTGRYEQYF; d_call: .; clone_size: .; j_call: TRBJ2-7; v_call: TRBV12-5
cdr3_nt: TGCAGCGTTGAAGGTGATAGGGCTGAAGCTTTCTTT; cdr3_aa: CSVEGDRAEAFF; d_call: .; clone_size: once; j_call: TRBJ1-1; v_call: TRBV29-1
cdr3_nt: TGTGCCAGCAGTTCCAGGGGCCTGACCTACGAGCAGTACTTC; cdr3_aa: CASSSRGLTYEQYF; d_call: .; clone_size: .; j_call: TRBJ2-7; v_call: TRBV6-5
cdr3_nt: TGTGCCAGTAGTATTAAGACTTTGAGGGGCAGGACCTACGAGCAGTACTTC; cdr3_aa: CASSIKTLRGRTYEQYF; d_call: .; clone_size: .; j_call: TRBJ2-7; v_call: TRBV19
cdr3_nt: TGCGCCAGCAGCCAAGATAGGGCCTACGAGCAGTACTTC; cdr3_aa: CASSQDRAYEQYF; d_call: .; clone_size: .; j_call: TRBJ2-7; v_call: TRBV4-3